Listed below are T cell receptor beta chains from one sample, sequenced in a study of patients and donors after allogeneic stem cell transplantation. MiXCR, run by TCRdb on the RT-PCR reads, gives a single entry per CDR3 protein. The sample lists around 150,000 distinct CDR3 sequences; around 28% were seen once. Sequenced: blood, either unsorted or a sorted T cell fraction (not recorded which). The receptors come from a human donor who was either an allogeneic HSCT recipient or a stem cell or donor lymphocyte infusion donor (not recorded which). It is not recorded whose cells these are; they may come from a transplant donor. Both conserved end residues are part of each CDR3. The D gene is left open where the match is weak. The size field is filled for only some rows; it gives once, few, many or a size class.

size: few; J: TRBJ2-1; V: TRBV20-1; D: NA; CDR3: CSARSDEQFF
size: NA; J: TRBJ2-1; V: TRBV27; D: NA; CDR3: CASSRDRVGLPREQFF
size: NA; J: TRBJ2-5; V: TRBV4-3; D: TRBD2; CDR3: CASSQARTGGFQETQYF
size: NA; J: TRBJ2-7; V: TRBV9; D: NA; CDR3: CASGGPWGEQYF
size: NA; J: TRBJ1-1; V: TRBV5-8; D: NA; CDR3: CASSLYNTEAFF
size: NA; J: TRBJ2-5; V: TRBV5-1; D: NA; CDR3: CASRTTLETQYF
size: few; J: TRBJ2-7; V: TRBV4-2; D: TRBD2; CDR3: CASRRTSGRSLFDEQYF
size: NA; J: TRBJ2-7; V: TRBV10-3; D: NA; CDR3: CAISVWSYEQYF
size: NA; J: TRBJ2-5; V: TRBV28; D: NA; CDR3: CASSPLAGETQYF
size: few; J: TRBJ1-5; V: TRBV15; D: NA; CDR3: CATSPGLVNQPQHF
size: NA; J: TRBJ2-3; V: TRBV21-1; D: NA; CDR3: CASSNGSNGVTDTQYF
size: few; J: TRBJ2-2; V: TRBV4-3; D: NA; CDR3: CASSQDIGTGELFF
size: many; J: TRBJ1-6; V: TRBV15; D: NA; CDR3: CATSTRASNSPLHF
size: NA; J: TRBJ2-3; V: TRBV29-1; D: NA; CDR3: CSAHGRFRDTQYF
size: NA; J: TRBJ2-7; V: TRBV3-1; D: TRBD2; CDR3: CASSQAGVSSYEQYF
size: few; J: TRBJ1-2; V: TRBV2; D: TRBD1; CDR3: CASREGQLFYGYTF
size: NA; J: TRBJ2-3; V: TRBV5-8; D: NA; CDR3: CASSLGLTDTQYF
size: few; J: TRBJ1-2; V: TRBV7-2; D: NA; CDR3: CASSHLNRYGYTF
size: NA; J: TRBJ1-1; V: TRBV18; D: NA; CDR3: CASSSGENTEAFF
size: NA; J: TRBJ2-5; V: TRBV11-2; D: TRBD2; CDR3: CASSGLAGGSETQYF
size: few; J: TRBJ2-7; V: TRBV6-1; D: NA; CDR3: CASSELIRYYEQYF
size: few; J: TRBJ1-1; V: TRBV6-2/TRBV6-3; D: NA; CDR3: CASSDGTTGGTEAFF
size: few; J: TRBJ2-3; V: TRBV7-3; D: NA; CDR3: CASSLGLMADTQYF
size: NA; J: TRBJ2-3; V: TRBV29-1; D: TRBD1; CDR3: CSVVQGSTDTQYF
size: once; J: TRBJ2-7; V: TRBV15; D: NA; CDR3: CATSRDPATGYEQYF
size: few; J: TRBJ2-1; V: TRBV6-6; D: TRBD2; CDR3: CARGVAGAGNEQFF
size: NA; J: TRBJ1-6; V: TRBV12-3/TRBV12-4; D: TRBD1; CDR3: CASSLGTGGWALHF
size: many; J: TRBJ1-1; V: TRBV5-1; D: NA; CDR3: CASSLSPGNTEAFF
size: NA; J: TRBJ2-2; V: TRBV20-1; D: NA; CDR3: CSARPLIATGELFF
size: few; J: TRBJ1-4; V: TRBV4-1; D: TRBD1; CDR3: CASSQDRDRGQRGEKLFF
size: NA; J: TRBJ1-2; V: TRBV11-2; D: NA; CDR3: CASSSMKRTATNYGYTF
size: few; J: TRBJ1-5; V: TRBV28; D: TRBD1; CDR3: CASLRGTDLSNQPQHF
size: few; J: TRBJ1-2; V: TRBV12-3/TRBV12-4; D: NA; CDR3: CASSLRGEGAGYTF
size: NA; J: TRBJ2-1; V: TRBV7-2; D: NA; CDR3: CASSSRTLSGYNEQFF
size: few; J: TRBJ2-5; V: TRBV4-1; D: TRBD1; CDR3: CASSRGQPQETQYF
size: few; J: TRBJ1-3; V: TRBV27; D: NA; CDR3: CASKESSGNTIYF
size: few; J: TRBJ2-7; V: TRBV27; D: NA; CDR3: CASSLIGGKADEQYF
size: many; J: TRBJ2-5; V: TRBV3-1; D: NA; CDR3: CASGPEQETQYF
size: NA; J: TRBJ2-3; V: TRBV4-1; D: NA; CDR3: CASSPPLARADTQYF
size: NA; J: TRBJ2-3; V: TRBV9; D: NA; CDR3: CASSLREGDTQYF
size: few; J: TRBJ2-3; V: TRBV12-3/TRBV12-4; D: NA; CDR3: CASSLPGSTDTQYF
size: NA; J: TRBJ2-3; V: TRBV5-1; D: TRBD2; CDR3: CASSYPGTSGRADTQYF
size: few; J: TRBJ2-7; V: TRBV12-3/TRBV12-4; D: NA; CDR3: CASSLGQGTYEQYF
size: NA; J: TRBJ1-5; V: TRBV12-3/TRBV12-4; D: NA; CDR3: CASATGGGGDWNQPQHF
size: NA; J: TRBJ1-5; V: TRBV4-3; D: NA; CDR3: CASSQEHGPNQPQHF
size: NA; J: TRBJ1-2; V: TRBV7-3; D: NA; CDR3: CASSSDDSFSSGYTF
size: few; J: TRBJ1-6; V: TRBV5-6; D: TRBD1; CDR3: CASSYWTGENSPLHF
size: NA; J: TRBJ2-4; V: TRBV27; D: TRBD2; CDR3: CASSSSTSGREGIQYF
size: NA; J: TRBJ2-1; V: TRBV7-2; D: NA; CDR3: CASSFFERPTYNEQFF
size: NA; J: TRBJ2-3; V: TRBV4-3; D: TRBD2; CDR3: CASSLFTSGASTDTQYF
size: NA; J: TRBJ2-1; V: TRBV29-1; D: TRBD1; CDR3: CSVRAGTGGGEQFF
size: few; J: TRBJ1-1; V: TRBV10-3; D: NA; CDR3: CAISESANTNTEAFF
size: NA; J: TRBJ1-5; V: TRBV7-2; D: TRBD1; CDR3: CASSPATGGSNQPQHF
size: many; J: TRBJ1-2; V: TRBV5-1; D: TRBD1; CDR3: CASSQQGAQNYGYTF